This TCR beta chain emerged from a study of blood T cell repertoires in COVID-19. About the study: Spain, Italy and the United States supplied samples that represented acute and convalescent COVID-19.

Measured with immunoSEQ multiplex PCR; TCRdb has only the in-frame clones, and not every one. The table has about 200,000 clones, over 60% seen once. The CDR3 spans 16 residues. V lost 2 bases, J lost 2 bases, and 4 bases stayed unmatched. Germline values: CDR1 LGHDT, CDR2 YNNKEL (reference sequence). This sequence originates from a woman between 65 and 79 years old with acute or convalescent COVID-19. What was sequenced was peripheral blood. The rearrangement joins TRBV3-1 (or the pseudogene TRBV3-2) to TRBJ2-3; 10 nucleotides agree with TRBD2. This chain's CDR3 is CASSQRLAGDTDTQYF. In DNA, the CDR3 is TGTGCCAGCAGCCAACGGCTAGCGGGGGACACAGATACGCAGTATTTT.